This is a list of T cell receptor beta chains from one sample in a study of blood T cell repertoires in COVID-19. Sequenced by immunoSEQ multiplex PCR; TCRdb stores in-frame clones only, minus some. This table has 250,000 or so clones, about four fifths appearing once. Sequencing was performed on peripheral blood. These receptor sequences come from a woman aged 70-85 years with acute or convalescent COVID-19. Each CDR3 is given with its conserved first and last residue. The order of the fields is CDR3 length, J gene, clone size, V gene, D gene, CDR3 DNA, CDR3 protein. D genes are given only for firm matches. The size entry is marked missing in some rows and otherwise reads once, few, many or a size class.

13	TRBJ2-7	NA	TRBV11-2	NA	TGTGCCAGCAGCTTAGTAGTGTCCTACGAGCAGTACTTC	CASSLVVSYEQYF
17	TRBJ2-1	NA	TRBV6-1	TRBD2	TGTGCCAGCAGTGAGAACGGTCTAGCGGGACCACCTCGGGGGCAGTTCTTC	CASSENGLAGPPRGQFF
17	TRBJ2-7	NA	TRBV6-2/TRBV6-3	TRBD2	TGTGCCAGCAGTTCGGCTAACCACAGGCCGGGAGGCTACGAGCAGTACTTC	CASSSANHRPGGYEQYF
17	TRBJ1-2	few	TRBV21-1	NA	TGTGCCAGCAGGTATTGGACAGGGGGGAAGACTAACTATGGCTACACCTTC	CASRYWTGGKTNYGYTF
13	TRBJ1-1	NA	TRBV7-9	NA	TGTGCCAGCACCCTTCGGGAGAACACTGAAGCTTTCTTT	CASTLRENTEAFF
14	TRBJ1-4	NA	TRBV3-1/TRBV3-2	TRBD1	TGTGCCAGCAGCTGGGGACAGGTTAATGAAAAACTGTTTTTT	CASSWGQVNEKLFF
19	TRBJ1-6	NA	TRBV3-1/TRBV3-2	NA	TGTGCCAGCAGCCAAGATGGAGGTTTAGGGTTGAGGGATAATTCACCCCTCCACTTT	CASSQDGGLGLRDNSPLHF
17	TRBJ1-2	NA	TRBV7-9	NA	TGTGCCAGCAGCTTAATCGGGGGAGGGGAGAGGTCCGATGGCTACACCTTC	CASSLIGGGERSDGYTF
15	TRBJ1-6	NA	TRBV9	TRBD1	TGTGCCAGCAGCGTAGGGACAGGGTTGAATTCACCCCTCCACTTT	CASSVGTGLNSPLHF
15	TRBJ1-4	NA	TRBV7-2	NA	TGTGCCAGCAGCTTAGATGGGGGGGCAGGTGAAAAACTGTTTTTT	CASSLDGGAGEKLFF
19	TRBJ1-4	NA	TRBV15	NA	TGTGCCACCAGCAGAGGGTCCATTTTCTCACAGGGTACAGGAGAAAAACTGTTTTTT	CATSRGSIFSQGTGEKLFF
15	TRBJ1-1	NA	TRBV10-3	TRBD1	TGTGCCATCAGTGAAAGGACAGGGGGCGAGGCTGAAGCTTTCTTT	CAISERTGGEAEAFF
16	TRBJ1-3	NA	TRBV4-2	NA	TGTGCCAGCAGCCAAGAATACGGACAACAGCTAAACACCATATATTTT	CASSQEYGQQLNTIYF
16	TRBJ2-7	NA	TRBV9	TRBD1	TGTGCCAGCAGCGTAGAGGAAGGTGCCAGGGGGAACGAGCAGTACTTC	CASSVEEGARGNEQYF
17	TRBJ2-7	NA	TRBV7-9	TRBD1	TGTGCCAGCAGCCCGGGGCTGGGACAGGGGTCCTCCTACGAGCAGTACTTC	CASSPGLGQGSSYEQYF
15	TRBJ1-1	NA	TRBV5-4	NA	TGTGCCACCATGGGGGGGGGCCTTCAGGGCACTGAAGCTTTCTTT	CATMGGGLQGTEAFF
15	TRBJ2-7	NA	TRBV19	TRBD2	TGTGCCAGTAGCCCCCCGGGGACTAAACATGGAGAGCAGTACTTC	CASSPPGTKHGEQYF
15	TRBJ2-5	NA	TRBV4-2	NA	TGTGCCAGCAGCCAAGGGTTAGGGGGGGGCGAGACCCAGTACTTC	CASSQGLGGGETQYF
15	TRBJ1-6	NA	TRBV28	NA	TGTGCCAGCAGCGTCCGGAGCTCCTATAATTCACCCCTCCACTTT	CASSVRSSYNSPLHF
16	TRBJ1-1	few	TRBV3-1/TRBV3-2	TRBD1	TGTGCCAGCAGCCAAGGTTTGACAGGGGACAGACTTGAAGCTTTCTTT	CASSQGLTGDRLEAFF
16	TRBJ1-2	NA	TRBV11-2	NA	TGTGCCAGCAGCTTCGGGAATCCCTCAGGGGACTATGGCTACACCTTC	CASSFGNPSGDYGYTF
14	TRBJ2-7	NA	TRBV3-1/TRBV3-2	TRBD2	TGTGCCAGCAGCCTGCGACTAGCGGGGTACGAGCAGTACTTC	CASSLRLAGYEQYF
15	TRBJ1-5	few	TRBV3-1/TRBV3-2	NA	TGTGCCAGCAGCCAAGGGTCAGGCCCCAATCAGCCCCAGCATTTT	CASSQGSGPNQPQHF
15	TRBJ1-4	NA	TRBV6-5	TRBD1	TGTGCCAGCAGACGGGACAGTTCAGCTAATGAAAAACTGTTTTTT	CASRRDSSANEKLFF
14	TRBJ1-3	NA	TRBV29-1	NA	TGCAGCGTTTTAGACAGGAGCCCTGGAAACACCATATATTTT	CSVLDRSPGNTIYF
13	TRBJ1-6	NA	TRBV12-3/TRBV12-4	NA	TGTGCCAGCAGTTTAGGTTTGCGGTCACCCCTCCACTTT	CASSLGLRSPLHF
16	TRBJ1-5	few	TRBV15	TRBD1	TGTGCCACCAGCACCGGACAGGCGGGTAGCAATCAGCCCCAGCATTTT	CATSTGQAGSNQPQHF
15	TRBJ1-1	NA	TRBV7-9	NA	TGTGCCAGCAGCTTAAGTTTAACAGAAAACACTGAAGCTTTCTTT	CASSLSLTENTEAFF
14	TRBJ1-4	NA	TRBV4-1	NA	TGCGCCAGCAGCCAAGATCTACAGGGTGAAAAACTGTTTTTT	CASSQDLQGEKLFF
13	TRBJ1-2	once	TRBV19	NA	TGTGCCAGTAAGCGGGGGGACCCTTATGGCTACACCTTC	CASKRGDPYGYTF
15	TRBJ1-1	NA	TRBV27	NA	TGTGCCAGCAGTTTTAGTACACAGGGAAGCACTGAAGCTTTCTTT	CASSFSTQGSTEAFF
14	TRBJ2-7	NA	TRBV11-1	NA	TGTGCCAGCAGCCCGGACAGCCGATCCTACGAGCAGTACTTC	CASSPDSRSYEQYF
15	TRBJ1-2	few	TRBV7-9	NA	TGTGCCAGCAGCGCCGAACGAGTTTTAAACTATGGCTACACCTTC	CASSAERVLNYGYTF
15	TRBJ1-5	NA	TRBV19	TRBD1	TGTGCCAGTAGTAGCGGGACAGGCCGACCACAAGCCCAGCATTTT	CASSSGTGRPQAQHF
17	TRBJ1-3	NA	TRBV19	TRBD1	TGTGCCAGTACCCAACGGAGGGACAGGGTATCTGGAAACACCATATATTTT	CASTQRRDRVSGNTIYF
15	TRBJ1-2	few	TRBV6-6	TRBD1	TGTGCCAGCAGTTACTCCCCGGACAGGGGACATGGCTACACCTTC	CASSYSPDRGHGYTF
15	TRBJ2-3	NA	TRBV4-1	NA	TGCGCCAGCAGCCAAGATTCACTAGCCTCCGATACGCAGTATTTT	CASSQDSLASDTQYF
14	TRBJ2-7	NA	TRBV27	TRBD1	TGTGCCAGCAGAAGACAGGGTAGGTCCTACGAGCAGTACTTC	CASRRQGRSYEQYF
14	TRBJ2-2	few	TRBV6-5	NA	TGTGCCAGCAGCCCGGGGTGGAACACCGGGGAGCTGTTTTTT	CASSPGWNTGELFF
14	TRBJ1-2	NA	TRBV4-1	NA	TGCGCCAGCAGCCAAGGGACAGATCCTTATGGCTACACCTTC	CASSQGTDPYGYTF
14	TRBJ1-1	NA	TRBV5-1	TRBD1	TGCGCCAGCAGCTTGGGACAGGGGAGTGGTGAAGCTTTCTTT	CASSLGQGSGEAFF
19	TRBJ2-7	NA	TRBV27	NA	TGTGCCAGCAGACCTTCAGAGGACCCAAGGTGGGGGGGGGCATACGAGCAGTACTTC	CASRPSEDPRWGGAYEQYF
13	TRBJ1-1	NA	TRBV12-3/TRBV12-4	NA	TGTGCCAGCAGGAGAGGGGGGGACACTGAAGCTTTCTTT	CASRRGGDTEAFF
18	TRBJ1-6	NA	TRBV28	NA	TGTGCCAGCAGGCCTAAACAGGGTGGGGTGTCCTATAATTCACCCCTCCACTTT	CASRPKQGGVSYNSPLHF
15	TRBJ2-5	NA	TRBV18	TRBD1	TGTGCCAGCTCCCCGTGGGACAGGGGGCGAGAGACCCAGTACTTC	CASSPWDRGRETQYF
14	TRBJ1-2	NA	TRBV7-2	NA	TGTGCCAGCAGCCCCGCGGGGACCGGGAGTGGCTACACCTTC	CASSPAGTGSGYTF
16	TRBJ2-2	NA	TRBV19	NA	TGTGCCAGTAGTGTGGACTCTATCATAGCCGCCGGGGAGCTGTTTTTT	CASSVDSIIAAGELFF
15	TRBJ1-3	NA	TRBV4-1	NA	TGCGCCAGCAGCCACGACGGAGTCTCTGGAAACACCATATATTTT	CASSHDGVSGNTIYF
15	TRBJ1-2	NA	TRBV15	NA	TGTGCCACCAGCAGAGAGTATGGGGCTTCTTATGGCTACACCTTC	CATSREYGASYGYTF
17	TRBJ1-5	few	TRBV19	NA	TGTGCCAGTAGTCCAGTCCTGGACACTTGGAGCAATCAGCCCCAGCATTTT	CASSPVLDTWSNQPQHF
13	TRBJ1-2	NA	TRBV5-6	TRBD1	TGTGCCAGCAGGTCCGGGACAGAGCATGGCTACACCTTC	CASRSGTEHGYTF
12	TRBJ2-7	NA	TRBV5-5	TRBD1	TGTGCCAGCGGGGACAGTTCCTACGAGCAGTACTTC	CASGDSSYEQYF
16	TRBJ2-1	NA	TRBV24-1	TRBD2	TGTGCCACCAGTTCCGGGACTAGCGGGCCGGGGGGAGAGCAGTTCTTC	CATSSGTSGPGGEQFF
15	TRBJ2-1	NA	TRBV4-3	NA	TGCGCCAGCAGCCGGGACTCCTTGGCATCTGGTGAGCAGTTCTTC	CASSRDSLASGEQFF
15	TRBJ1-4	NA	TRBV5-8	TRBD1	TGTGCCATCCTTCTGACGGGACAGAATAATGAAAAACTGTTTTTT	CAILLTGQNNEKLFF
17	TRBJ2-3	once	TRBV13	TRBD2	TGTGCCAGCAGCTTAGTAGCGGGGGGCCTTCCCTTAGATACGCAGTATTTT	CASSLVAGGLPLDTQYF